Shown below are 12 T cell receptor beta chains from a single sample sequenced in a study of cytomegalovirus exposure and HLA in healthy donors. The PCR used 60 Vbeta and 13 Jbeta primers. Profiling relied on immunoSEQ multiplex PCR, and the TCRdb table lists in-frame clones only, not all of them. The sample totals 100,000 to 150,000 clones. The source material was PBMCs. The origin of the receptors is a man younger than 30 in good health and CMV-seronegative.

The chain couples TRBV5-1 to TRBJ2-7; 10 bases line up with TRBD1. V trimming: 4 bases; J trimming: 4 bases; junction bases outside the gene matches: 8. Germline CDR1 SGHRS, CDR2 YFSETQ. This CDR3 comprises 15 residues. The CDR3, as DNA: TGCGCCAGCAGCCAACCGGGACAGGGGTTATACGAGCAGTACTTC. It codes for CASSQPGQGLYEQYF. The full variable domain, rest sourced from reference TRBV5-1 and TRBJ2-7, is KAGVTQTPRYLIKTRGQQVTLSCSPISGHRSVSWYQQTPGQGLQFLFEYFSETQRNKGNFPGRFSGRQFSNSRSEMNVSTLELGDSALYLCASSQPGQGLYEQYFGPGTRLTVT.

The J gene is TRBJ2-1, the V gene TRBV18; 7 bases agree with TRBD1. CDR3 length: 16 residues. Germline V CDR1 and CDR2: KGHSH, LQKENI. J lost 3 bases, V lost 2 bases, and 7 bases had no gene match. The CDR3 coding sequence is TGTGCCAGCTCACCATCCGGGACAGATTACTACAATGAGCAGTTCTTC. It codes for CASSPSGTDYYNEQFF.

The gene calls are TRBV7-9 and TRBJ1-1; D may be TRBD1 (5 bases). Trimming cost V 5 bases and J 3 bases, with 7 bases left between them. CDR1 SEHNR and CDR2 FQNEAQ come from the germline V gene (reference sequence). CDR3 length: 12 residues. CDR3 region: CASSDRYTEAFF. DNA for the CDR3: TGTGCCAGCAGCGACAGATACACTGAAGCTTTCTTT. The full variable domain, with the rest looked up from reference TRBV7-9 and TRBJ1-1, is DTGVSQNPRHKITKRGQNVTFRCDPISEHNRLYWYRQTLGQGPEFLTYFQNEAQLEKSRLLSDRFSAERPKGSFSTLEIQRTEQGDSAMYLCASSDRYTEAFFGQGTRLTVV.

The chain employs TRBV11-2 and TRBJ2-1; weak D call: TRBD2 (6 bases). Between the trimmed V and J ends, which lost 3 bases and 9 bases, there was a span of 18 bases. Germline V gene lookup returns CDR1 SGHAT and CDR2 FQNNGV. The CDR3 covers 15 residues. CDR3 amino acids: CASSFALGGRGEQFF. The CDR3 region has the DNA TGTGCCAGCAGCTTCGCACTCGGGGGACGGGGTGAGCAGTTCTTC.

The rearrangement joins TRBV19 to TRBJ2-1, with D perhaps matching TRBD2 (5 bases). V was pared by 3 bases and J by 8 bases, with 11 bases between. CDR3 length equals 13 residues. CDR1 is LNHDA, CDR2 SQIVND, per germline (reference sequence). The CDR3 DNA reads TGTGCCAGTAGTATGAGGAGGTCTGATGAGCAGTTCTTC. It specifies CASSMRRSDEQFF.

In nucleotides, the CDR3 is TGCGCCAGCAGCCTTGGGACTAGCGGGAGGGATACGCAGTATTTT. Residues: CASSLGTSGRDTQYF. This chain connects TRBV5-1 to TRBJ2-3; 15 bases align to TRBD2. V was pared by 4 bases and J by 6 bases, with 3 bases of the junction left unmatched. Germline V gene data show CDR1 as SGHRS and CDR2 as YFSETQ. The CDR3 length is 15 residues.

The chain employs TRBV5-6 and TRBJ2-2, with TRBD1 as a possible D gene (5 bases). The CDR3 length is 16 residues. CDR1 is SGHDT, CDR2 YYEEEE, per germline. Trimming cost V 3 bases and J 3 bases, with 15 bases left between them. CDR3 in amino acids: CASSSTVGADTGELFF. The CDR3 region has the DNA TGTGCCAGCAGCTCGACCGTAGGGGCCGACACCGGGGAGCTGTTTTTT. Supplemented by reference TRBV5-6 and TRBJ2-2, the full variable domain reads DAGVTQSPTHLIKTRGQQVTLRCSPKSGHDTVSWYQQALGQGPQFIFQYYEEEERQRGNFPDRFSGHQFPNYSSELNVNALLLGDSALYLCASSSTVGADTGELFFGEGSRLTVL.

The J gene is TRBJ2-7, the V gene TRBV7-8; perhaps TRBD1 as D (6 bases). The germline CDR1 and CDR2 sequences are SGHVS and FQNEAQ. Trimming took 2 bases from V and 0 from J, leaving 17 bases between them. This CDR3 is 17 amino acids long. The CDR3 nucleotides are TGTGCCAGCAGCTTAATCGGGACACCTATCCTCTCCTACGAGCAGTACTTC. It specifies CASSLIGTPILSYEQYF.

Written as DNA, the CDR3 is TGTGCCAGCAGCTTTACCTACCCGGGACAGGGGGACACTGAAGCTTTCTTT. Its protein product is CASSFTYPGQGDTEAFF. V and J are TRBV7-9 and TRBJ1-1; 11 nucleotides match TRBD1. Per the germline V gene, CDR1 is SEHNR and CDR2 is FQNEAQ (reference sequence). There are 17 residues in the CDR3. The junction had 9 bases not matched to a gene; V was cut back by 3 bases and J by 3 bases.

The chain uses TRBV7-9 and TRBJ2-5, with D unresolved. The last part of the DNA fits TRBJ2-7 better; the J call may be wrong. This CDR3 comprises 12 residues. Germline V gene lookup returns CDR1 SEHNR and CDR2 FQNEAQ (reference sequence). This CDR3 is CASSSPPYEQYF. CDR3 nucleotide sequence: TGTGCCAGCAGCTCCCCTCCCTACGAGCAGTACTTC.

The J gene is TRBJ1-1, the V gene TRBV2; D is unclear. The CDR3 is 17 amino acids. From germline, CDR1 is SNHLY and CDR2 FYNNEI. Trimming cost V 0 bases and J 1 base, with 15 bases left between them. CDR3 nucleotide sequence: TGTGCCAGCAGTGAAGCGCCACTGATCGAACGGAACACTGAAGCTTTCTTT. This gives the protein CASSEAPLIERNTEAFF.

The chain uses TRBV28 and TRBJ1-2; D is unresolved. V dropped 5 bases and J dropped 4 bases, with 8 bases sitting between them. Germline lookup yields CDR1 MDHEN and CDR2 SYDVKM. This CDR3 comprises 12 residues. CDR3 nucleotides: TGTGCCAGCAGTCGGGGAGTCTATGGCTACACCTTC. This codes for CASSRGVYGYTF.